Listed below are T cell receptor beta chains from one sample, sequenced in a study of regulatory T cells in long-lasting Graves disease. One entry per CDR3 protein results from TCRdb running MiXCR on the multiplex PCR reads. The table records about 430,000 distinct CDR3 sequences, about 15% of them present only once. Separately, the same data were catalogued under a study of T cells in Graves' hyperthyroidism and ophthalmopathy.

The sample here was peripheral blood mononuclear cells (PBMCs), taken at new diagnosis, from a patient treated with antithyroid drugs. The receptor source for this set is a woman in her thirties or forties with Graves disease. CDR3s include the opening cysteine and the closing phenylalanine or tryptophan. The D gene is left open where the match is weak. Expanded clones get a size class; other rows say once, few or many, or leave the size out.

DNA: TGTGCCAGCAGTGACTGGGAGACCCAGTACTTC
CDR3: CASSDWETQYF
size: many
D: -
V: TRBV6-1
J: TRBJ2-5

DNA: -
CDR3: CASRGTGLGEQFFGPGKGIQPQHF
size: few
D: -
V: TRBV11-3
J: TRBJ1-5

DNA: TGCAGTGCTAGGGGGCAGGTTGAAGCTTTCTTT
CDR3: CSARGQVEAFF
size: -
D: -
V: TRBV20-1
J: TRBJ1-1

DNA: TGTGCCAGCAGTTTGGGAGGTAGGGGGAATCCCAGGCAGCATTTT
CDR3: CASSLGGRGNPRQHF
size: many
D: -
V: TRBV28
J: TRBJ1-5

DNA: TGTGCCACCAACCTAGAAGACAGGGTCGAGGACAATGAGCAGTTCTTC
CDR3: CATNLEDRVEDNEQFF
size: few
D: TRBD1
V: TRBV15
J: TRBJ2-1

DNA: TGTGCCATCAGTGAGTCGGGGCGCTCGCTGGACAATGAGCAGTTCTTC
CDR3: CAISESGRSLDNEQFF
size: many
D: -
V: TRBV10-3
J: TRBJ2-1

DNA: TGTGCCAGCAGCCAAACTCCGGGACTAGCGGGAGCGAATACGCAGTATTTT
CDR3: CASSQTPGLAGANTQYF
size: many
D: TRBD2
V: TRBV7-6
J: TRBJ2-3

DNA: TGTGCCAGCAGCGTAGCCTTGGATCCCTATGGCTACACCTTC
CDR3: CASSVALDPYGYTF
size: many
D: -
V: TRBV9
J: TRBJ1-2

DNA: TGTGCCAGCAGTTCCCCTGGGGGGCAAATTATGTATGAGCAGTTCTTC
CDR3: CASSSPGGQIMYEQFF
size: many
D: -
V: TRBV27
J: TRBJ2-1

DNA: TGTGCCAGCAGCCCACACGCTAGTCTGAACACTGAAGCTTTCTTT
CDR3: CASSPHASLNTEAFF
size: few
D: -
V: TRBV7-6
J: TRBJ1-1

DNA: TGTGCCAGCAGCGATAGGAAGGGACAGATATACTTC
CDR3: CASSDRKGQIYF
size: few
D: TRBD1
V: TRBV12-3/TRBV12-4
J: TRBJ2-4

DNA: TGTGCCAGCAGCGTAGTTCGAGCGGGGAACAATGAGCAGTTCTTC
CDR3: CASSVVRAGNNEQFF
size: few
D: TRBD2
V: TRBV9
J: TRBJ2-1

DNA: TGTGCCAGCAGCCCCGGGACTAGCGGGAGGAAGACCCAGTACTTC
CDR3: CASSPGTSGRKTQYF
size: -
D: TRBD2
V: TRBV9
J: TRBJ2-5

DNA: TGTGCCAGCAGACTCCGGCGGGGAGATACGCAGTATTTT
CDR3: CASRLRRGDTQYF
size: many
D: -
V: TRBV2
J: TRBJ2-3

DNA: TGTGCCACCAGTGACCGACGGACAGGGCGGGACGAGCAGTACTTC
CDR3: CATSDRRTGRDEQYF
size: -
D: TRBD1
V: TRBV24-1
J: TRBJ2-7

DNA: TGTGCCATCAGTGAGAAGGGACTAGCGAACACCGGGGAGCTGTTTTTT
CDR3: CAISEKGLANTGELFF
size: many
D: TRBD2
V: TRBV10-3
J: TRBJ2-2

DNA: TGTGCCAGCAGTTTAGTCAGCGGGATTAGCACAGATACGCAGTATTTT
CDR3: CASSLVSGISTDTQYF
size: many
D: TRBD2
V: TRBV28
J: TRBJ2-3

DNA: TGCAGTGCTAGAGTCTACGAAGGTGAAACAGCGGCTAGGAGGTCAATCTTT
CDR3: CSARVYEGETAARRSIF
size: many
D: -
V: TRBV20-1
J: TRBJ1-1

DNA: TGTGCCAGCAGCTTCCCCCGGGACACCAACTACGAGCAGTACTTC
CDR3: CASSFPRDTNYEQYF
size: -
D: -
V: TRBV7-3
J: TRBJ2-7

DNA: TGTGCCAGCAGTTTAGGGACTAGCGGGAATGGGGATGAGCAGTTCTTC
CDR3: CASSLGTSGNGDEQFF
size: many
D: TRBD2
V: TRBV12-3/TRBV12-4
J: TRBJ2-1

DNA: TGTGCCAGCAGCTATTTTAGCGGGAGTGGGAACAATGAGCAGTTCTTC
CDR3: CASSYFSGSGNNEQFF
size: few
D: TRBD2
V: TRBV12-3/TRBV12-4
J: TRBJ2-1

DNA: TGTGCCAGCAGTTACGTCGCGGGAGGCACCGGGGAGCTGTTTTTT
CDR3: CASSYVAGGTGELFF
size: -
D: TRBD2
V: TRBV6-5
J: TRBJ2-2

DNA: TGTGCCAGCAGTGAGGGGGACAGGGGTGGTAATCAGCCCCAGCATTTT
CDR3: CASSEGDRGGNQPQHF
size: many
D: TRBD1
V: TRBV2
J: TRBJ1-5

DNA: TGTGCCAGCAGCGACAACTTTGGCTCTACCACAGATACGCAGTATTTT
CDR3: CASSDNFGSTTDTQYF
size: few
D: -
V: TRBV7-9
J: TRBJ2-3

DNA: TGTGCCAGCAGTGAATTGTCCCGGGAAATAGACGTCGACGGCTACACCTTC
CDR3: CASSELSREIDVDGYTF
size: many
D: -
V: TRBV2
J: TRBJ1-2

DNA: TGTGCCTGGAGGACAGGGTCAACTAATGAAAAACTGTTTTTT
CDR3: CAWRTGSTNEKLFF
size: many
D: TRBD1
V: TRBV30
J: TRBJ1-4

DNA: TGTGCCAGCAGTTCACCAAACACTGAAGCTCTCTTT
CDR3: CASSSPNTEALF
size: -
D: -
V: TRBV28
J: TRBJ1-1

DNA: TGCAGTGCCCAGGGGGCTTACAATGAGCAGTTCTTC
CDR3: CSAQGAYNEQFF
size: -
D: TRBD1
V: TRBV20-1
J: TRBJ2-1

DNA: TGCGCCAGCAGTGAGATCCCCGGGGGCGTCACTGAAGCTTTCTTT
CDR3: CASSEIPGGVTEAFF
size: -
D: -
V: TRBV10-1
J: TRBJ1-1

DNA: TGTGCCAGCAGCCAATACAGCGGGAGGGCCTACGAGCAGTACTTC
CDR3: CASSQYSGRAYEQYF
size: many
D: TRBD2
V: TRBV3-1
J: TRBJ2-7

DNA: TGTGCCAGCAGCTTACGGGACATGGGCACAGATACGCAGTATTTT
CDR3: CASSLRDMGTDTQYF
size: many
D: -
V: TRBV11-3
J: TRBJ2-3

DNA: TGTGCCAGCAGCTTACGCAGGGGCGCCAACACTGAAGCTTTCTTT
CDR3: CASSLRRGANTEAFF
size: many
D: -
V: TRBV7-2
J: TRBJ1-1

DNA: TGTGCCAGCAGCTTAGCGCTAGGACAGCTAGGTGATGAGCAGTTCTTC
CDR3: CASSLALGQLGDEQFF
size: -
D: -
V: TRBV7-9
J: TRBJ2-1

DNA: TGTGCCATCAGTGTCGGGGGAGAGGGTTCCGAGCAGTACTTC
CDR3: CAISVGGEGSEQYF
size: many
D: -
V: TRBV10-3
J: TRBJ2-7

DNA: TGTGCCAGCAGTAACAGGGGGGGAAAACTGTTTTTT
CDR3: CASSNRGGKLFF
size: few
D: TRBD1
V: TRBV6-1
J: TRBJ1-4

DNA: TGTGCCACCAGTGACTCCGCCGGCACCAAAAACATTCAGTACTTC
CDR3: CATSDSAGTKNIQYF
size: few
D: -
V: TRBV24-1
J: TRBJ2-4

DNA: TGTGCCAGCAGTGCGTTTGGTGCCGGGGAGCTGTTTTTT
CDR3: CASSAFGAGELFF
size: few
D: -
V: TRBV6-4
J: TRBJ2-2

DNA: TGTGCCAGCAGCTTGTTTGGACAGCGGAACACCGGGGAGCTGTTTTTT
CDR3: CASSLFGQRNTGELFF
size: -
D: -
V: TRBV5-5
J: TRBJ2-2

DNA: TGTGCCAGTAGCCGGACAGGGTGGGGAGATGAAAAACTGTTTTTT
CDR3: CASSRTGWGDEKLFF
size: -
D: TRBD1
V: TRBV19
J: TRBJ1-4

DNA: TGTGCCAGCTCACCACCCCGAGGGGGCCATGAGCAGTTCTTC
CDR3: CASSPPRGGHEQFF
size: few
D: TRBD1
V: TRBV18
J: TRBJ2-1

DNA: TGTGCCAGCAGCCCGGGACTAGCGGGAGTATCAGAGACCCAGTACTTC
CDR3: CASSPGLAGVSETQYF
size: -
D: TRBD2
V: TRBV2
J: TRBJ2-5

DNA: TGTGCCAGCAGTTTACGGTTCACTAATAGAGATACGCAGTATTTT
CDR3: CASSLRFTNRDTQYF
size: many
D: -
V: TRBV27
J: TRBJ2-3

DNA: TGTGCCAGCAGCCCCCTGGGACTAGCGGGAGTAGAGCAGTTCTTC
CDR3: CASSPLGLAGVEQFF
size: -
D: TRBD2
V: TRBV7-2
J: TRBJ2-1

DNA: TGTGCCACCAGCAGGTTGACTAGCGGGGTTTACAATGAGCAGTTCTTC
CDR3: CATSRLTSGVYNEQFF
size: -
D: TRBD2
V: TRBV15
J: TRBJ2-1

DNA: TGCAGCGTTGATTTTGGGTACAATGAGCAGTTCTTC
CDR3: CSVDFGYNEQFF
size: -
D: -
V: TRBV29-1
J: TRBJ2-1

DNA: TGTGCCAGTAGTATAGAGAGGGGGACTAGCCAACCCTACAATGAGCAGTTCTTC
CDR3: CASSIERGTSQPYNEQFF
size: few
D: TRBD2
V: TRBV19
J: TRBJ2-1

DNA: TGCGCCAGCAGCCAGAGCCGGACTAGCGGGAGTGAGGAGACCCAGTACTTC
CDR3: CASSQSRTSGSEETQYF
size: -
D: TRBD2
V: TRBV4-1
J: TRBJ2-5

DNA: TGTGCCAGCAGATCCATCACCGGGACCCAACGCGAGCAGTACTTC
CDR3: CASRSITGTQREQYF
size: many
D: -
V: TRBV6-2/TRBV6-3
J: TRBJ2-7

DNA: TGTGCCAGCAGCACAGGGGTTAGGAGTGCTAATGAAAAACTGTTTTTT
CDR3: CASSTGVRSANEKLFF
size: many
D: TRBD1
V: TRBV2
J: TRBJ1-4

DNA: TGTGCCAGCAGCTGGATGATTAGCGTCAATGAGCAGTTCTTC
CDR3: CASSWMISVNEQFF
size: -
D: -
V: TRBV5-4
J: TRBJ2-1

DNA: TGCGCCAGCAGCTTGGAACCCACAGGGAATCAGCCCCAGCATTTT
CDR3: CASSLEPTGNQPQHF
size: -
D: -
V: TRBV5-1
J: TRBJ1-5

DNA: TGTGCCTGGAGTGGACAGTTCAATCAGCCCCAGCATTTT
CDR3: CAWSGQFNQPQHF
size: many
D: -
V: TRBV30
J: TRBJ1-5

DNA: TGTGCCAGCAGTTACTCAGGGGCAGGCGCCTGGGAGACCCAGTACTTC
CDR3: CASSYSGAGAWETQYF
size: few
D: -
V: TRBV6-2/TRBV6-3
J: TRBJ2-5

DNA: TGTGCCAGCAGCAGCAAGGACACCCGTAATGAAAAACTGTTTTTT
CDR3: CASSSKDTRNEKLFF
size: once
D: -
V: TRBV28
J: TRBJ1-4

DNA: TGCAGTGCTAGAGCGGGTAGCGGAGGGGGGTACGAGCAGTACTTC
CDR3: CSARAGSGGGYEQYF
size: -
D: -
V: TRBV20-1
J: TRBJ2-7

DNA: TGTGCCAGCAGTTACGCAGGACCCTCGCATCAGGGGACAGGGATCCAAGAGACCCAGTACTTC
CDR3: CASSYAGPSHQGTGIQETQYF
size: few
D: TRBD1
V: TRBV6-2/TRBV6-3
J: TRBJ2-5

DNA: TGTGCCAGCAGTTTTCAAGGGGGGGTTTGGGCAGATACGCAGTATTTT
CDR3: CASSFQGGVWADTQYF
size: many
D: -
V: TRBV28
J: TRBJ2-3